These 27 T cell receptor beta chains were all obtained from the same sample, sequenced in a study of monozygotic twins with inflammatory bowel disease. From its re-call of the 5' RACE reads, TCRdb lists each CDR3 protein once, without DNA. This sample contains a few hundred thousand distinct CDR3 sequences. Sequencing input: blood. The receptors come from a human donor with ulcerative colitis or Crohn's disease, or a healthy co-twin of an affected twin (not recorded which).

The CDR3 sequence is CASSLPSGGQETQYF. V usage is TRBV7-2 and J usage is TRBJ2-5; there is no DNA to check the TCRdb D call of TRBD2. The CDR3 sequence is 15 residues long. Germline CDR1 reads SGHTA; CDR2 reads FQGNSA.

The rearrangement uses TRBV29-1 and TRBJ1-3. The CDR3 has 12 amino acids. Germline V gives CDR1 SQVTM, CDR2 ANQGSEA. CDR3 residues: CSVRYSGNTIYF.

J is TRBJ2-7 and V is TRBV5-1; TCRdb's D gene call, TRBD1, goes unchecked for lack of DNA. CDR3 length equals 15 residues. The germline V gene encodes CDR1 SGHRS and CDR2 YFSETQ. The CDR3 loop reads CASSLGTGGNHEQYF.

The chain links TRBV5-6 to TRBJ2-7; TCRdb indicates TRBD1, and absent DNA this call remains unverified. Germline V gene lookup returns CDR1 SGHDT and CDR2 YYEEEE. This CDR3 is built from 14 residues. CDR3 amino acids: CASSSAPGPYEQYF.

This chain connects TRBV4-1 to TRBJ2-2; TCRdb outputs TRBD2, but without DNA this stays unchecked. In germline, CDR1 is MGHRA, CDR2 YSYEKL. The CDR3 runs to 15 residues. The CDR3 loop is CASSHDGLTTGELFF.

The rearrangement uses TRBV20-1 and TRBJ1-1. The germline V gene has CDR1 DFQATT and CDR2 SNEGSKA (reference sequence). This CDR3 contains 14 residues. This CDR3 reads CSASHGLLNTEAFF.

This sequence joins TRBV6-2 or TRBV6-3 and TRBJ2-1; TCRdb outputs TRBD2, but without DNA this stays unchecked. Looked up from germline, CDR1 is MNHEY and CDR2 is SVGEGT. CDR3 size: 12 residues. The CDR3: CASELAPGEQFF.

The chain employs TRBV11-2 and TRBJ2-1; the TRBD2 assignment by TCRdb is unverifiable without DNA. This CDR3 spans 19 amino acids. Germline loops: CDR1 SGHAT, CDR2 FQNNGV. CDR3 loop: CASSTGTSGGGSSYNEQFF.

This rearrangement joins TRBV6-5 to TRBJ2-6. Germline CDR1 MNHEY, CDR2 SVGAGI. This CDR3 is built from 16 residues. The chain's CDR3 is CASSYGSSSGANVLTF.

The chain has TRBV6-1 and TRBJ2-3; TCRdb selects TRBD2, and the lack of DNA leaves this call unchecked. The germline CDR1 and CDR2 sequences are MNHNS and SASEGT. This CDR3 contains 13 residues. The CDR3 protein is CASSDFLAGTQYF.

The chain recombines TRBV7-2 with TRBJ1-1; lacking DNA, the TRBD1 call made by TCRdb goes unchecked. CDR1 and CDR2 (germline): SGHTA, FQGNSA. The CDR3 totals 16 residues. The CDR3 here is CASSLIGFGGNTEAFF. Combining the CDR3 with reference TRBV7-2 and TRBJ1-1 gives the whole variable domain GAGVSQSPSNKVTEKGKDVELRCDPISGHTALYWYRQSLGQGLEFLIYFQGNSAPDKSGLPSDRFSAERTGGSVSTLTIQRTQQEDSAVYLCASSLIGFGGNTEAFFGQGTRLTVV.

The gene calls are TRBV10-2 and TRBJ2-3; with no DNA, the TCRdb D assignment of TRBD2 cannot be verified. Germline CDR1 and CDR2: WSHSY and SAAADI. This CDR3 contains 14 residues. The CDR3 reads CASSGTSSTDTQYF.

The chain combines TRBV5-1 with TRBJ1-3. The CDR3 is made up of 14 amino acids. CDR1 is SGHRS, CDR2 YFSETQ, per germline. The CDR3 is CASSSDPTGNTIYF.

CDR3 amino acids: CASRDRDKFLNTEAFF. This chain joins TRBV2 and TRBJ1-1; no DNA is available, so the TRBD1 call from TCRdb remains unchecked. Germline lookup yields CDR1 SNHLY and CDR2 FYNNEI. The CDR3 sequence is 16 residues long.

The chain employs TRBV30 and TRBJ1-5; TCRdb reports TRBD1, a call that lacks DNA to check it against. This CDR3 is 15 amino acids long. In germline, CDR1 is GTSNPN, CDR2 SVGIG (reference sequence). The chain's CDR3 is CAWSVGQTSNQPQHF.

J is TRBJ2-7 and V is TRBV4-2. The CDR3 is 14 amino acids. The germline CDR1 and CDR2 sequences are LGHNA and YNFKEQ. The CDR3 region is CASSQEMQAFEQYF.

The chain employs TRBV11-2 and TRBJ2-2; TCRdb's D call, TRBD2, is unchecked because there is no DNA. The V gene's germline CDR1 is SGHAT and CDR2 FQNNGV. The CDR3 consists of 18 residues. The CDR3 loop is CASSRRDPGRMNTGELFF.

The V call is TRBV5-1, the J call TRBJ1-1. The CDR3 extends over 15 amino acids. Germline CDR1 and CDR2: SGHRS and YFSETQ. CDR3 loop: CASSLLLGGNTEAFF.

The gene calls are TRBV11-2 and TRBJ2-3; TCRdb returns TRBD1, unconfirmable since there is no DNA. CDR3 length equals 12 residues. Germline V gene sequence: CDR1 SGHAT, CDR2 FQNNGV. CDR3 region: CASSSGTIVQYF.

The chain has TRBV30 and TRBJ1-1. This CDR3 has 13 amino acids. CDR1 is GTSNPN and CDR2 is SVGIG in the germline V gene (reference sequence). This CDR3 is CAWSVAGRARAFF. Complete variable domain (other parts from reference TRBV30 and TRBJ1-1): SQTIHQWPATLVQPVGSPLSLECTVEGTSNPNLYWYRQAAGRGLQLLFYSVGIGQISSEVPQNLSASRPQDRQFILSSKKLLLSDSGFYLCAWSVAGRARAFFGQGTRLTVV.

The CDR3 here is CASSSRGFTNEKLFF. The chain has TRBV7-1 and TRBJ1-4; the TRBD1 assignment by TCRdb is unverifiable without DNA. TRBV7-1 is identified as an open reading frame with a role that is uncertain. The CDR3 covers 15 residues.

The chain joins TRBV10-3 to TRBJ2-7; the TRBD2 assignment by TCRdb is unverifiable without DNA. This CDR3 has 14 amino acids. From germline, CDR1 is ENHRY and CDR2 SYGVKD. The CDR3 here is CAIRGLAGAREQYF.

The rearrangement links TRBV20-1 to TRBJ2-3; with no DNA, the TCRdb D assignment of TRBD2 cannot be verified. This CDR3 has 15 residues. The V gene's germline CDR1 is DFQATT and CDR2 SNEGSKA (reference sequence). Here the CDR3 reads CSANKPSGAQDTQYF.

The CDR3 here is CASSYSGDRGNQPQHF. The chain has TRBV6-5 and TRBJ1-5; TCRdb's D gene call, TRBD1, goes unchecked for lack of DNA. The CDR3 totals 16 residues. Germline CDR1 and CDR2: MNHEY and SVGAGI.

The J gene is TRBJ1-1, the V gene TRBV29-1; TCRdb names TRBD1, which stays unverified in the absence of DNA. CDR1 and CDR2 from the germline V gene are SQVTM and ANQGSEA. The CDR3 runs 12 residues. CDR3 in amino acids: CSALTGGGEAFF. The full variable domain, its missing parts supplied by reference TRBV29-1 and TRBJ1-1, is SAVISQKPSRDICQRGTSLTIQCQVDSQVTMMFWYRQQPGQSLTLIATANQGSEATYESGFVIDKFPISRPNLTFSTLTVSNMSPEDSSIYLCSALTGGGEAFFGQGTRLTVV.

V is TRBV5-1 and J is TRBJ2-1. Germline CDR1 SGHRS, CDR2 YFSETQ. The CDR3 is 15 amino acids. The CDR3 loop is CASSLGFLGYNEQFF.

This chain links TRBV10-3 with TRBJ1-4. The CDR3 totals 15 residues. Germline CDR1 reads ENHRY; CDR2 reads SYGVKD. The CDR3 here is CAISESQGRGEKLFF.